The 14 T cell receptor beta chains below were found in one sample sequenced in a study of CD8+ T cells in alopecia areata. Treatment described: oral pan-JAK inhibitor, 5-10 mg twice daily. Extraction and reverse transcription of RNA yielded cDNA as the sequencing template. Libraries were prepared by immunoSEQ multiplex PCR; TCRdb keeps only in-frame clonotypes and omits some of them. The sample holds around 190,000 clones, 55% to 70% seen once. The specimen comprised CD4+ T cells sorted from blood, sampled at week 4, from a patient treated with tofacitinib. Receptors originate from a human donor with alopecia areata.

On this clone: Additional DNA sequences in this sample encode the identical CDR3. This chain connects TRBV7-2 to TRBJ1-2; 8 bases map to TRBD1. Germline lookup yields CDR1 SGHTA and CDR2 FQGNSA. The CDR3 length is 13 residues. After removal of 6 bases from V and 4 bases from J, the junction contained 4 bases not matched to a gene. The DNA of the CDR3 is TGTGCCAGCAGTTGGACAGGGAGCTATGGCTACACCTTC. Residues: CASSWTGSYGYTF.

This clone has just a few counts. The CDR3 coding sequence is TGTGCCTGGAGTGTACAAGGGTCTGGGGCCAACGTCCTGACTTTC. Translated: CAWSVQGSGANVLTF. J is TRBJ2-6 and V is TRBV30; D remains unclear. Germline CDR1 GTSNPN, CDR2 SVGIG (reference sequence). This CDR3 spans 15 amino acids. V was trimmed by 0 bases and J by 1 base, leaving 7 bases between them. Full variable domain (remainder filled in from reference TRBV30 and TRBJ2-6): SQTIHQWPATLVQPVGSPLSLECTVEGTSNPNLYWYRQAAGRGLQLLFYSVGIGQISSEVPQNLSASRPQDRQFILSSKKLLLSDSGFYLCAWSVQGSGANVLTFGAGSRLTVL.

The rearrangement uses TRBV7-9 and TRBJ2-7, with 11 nucleotides matching TRBD1. The germline V gene has CDR1 SEHNR and CDR2 FQNEAQ (reference sequence). This CDR3 has 16 residues. With V trimmed by 5 bases and J by 3 bases, 9 bases remained unmatched. The CDR3 protein is CASSNNPGTGGYEQYF. The CDR3 DNA follows: TGTGCCAGCAGCAACAATCCCGGGACAGGGGGCTACGAGCAGTACTTC.

This sequence joins TRBV5-1 and TRBJ2-5; the D gene is possibly TRBD2 (5 bases). V lost 5 bases to trimming and J lost 5 bases, with 19 bases between them. This CDR3 spans 15 amino acids. The germline V gene has CDR1 SGHRS and CDR2 YFSETQ. The CDR3 nucleotides read TGCGCCAGCAGTGTAACTAGTCCCTCGGATGAGACCCAGTACTTC. This gives the protein CASSVTSPSDETQYF.

The chain combines TRBV2 with TRBJ2-3; either TRBD1 or TRBD2 may fit D (5 bases each). Looked up from germline, CDR1 is SNHLY and CDR2 is FYNNEI. V was shortened by 4 bases and J by 0 bases, with 11 bases between the two germline ends. The CDR3 has 15 amino acids. The CDR3 spells CASSGGTASTDTQYF. The CDR3 nucleotides read TGTGCCAGCAGTGGGGGGACGGCTAGCACAGATACGCAGTATTTT. Drawing the rest from reference TRBV2 and TRBJ2-3, the complete variable domain is EPEVTQTPSHQVTQMGQEVILRCVPISNHLYFYWYRQILGQKVEFLVSFYNNEISEKSEIFDDQFSVERPDGSNFTLKIRSTKLEDSAMYFCASSGGTASTDTQYFGPGTRLTVL.

V gene TRBV6-5 combines with J gene TRBJ2-1, with 9 bases fitting TRBD2. The CDR3 is 16 residues long. V dropped 0 bases and J dropped 4; count of bases not matched to a gene: 4. Germline V CDR1 and CDR2: MNHEY, SVGAGI. The CDR3 is CASSYSGSGGYNEQFF. CDR3 DNA sequence: TGTGCCAGCAGTTACTCGGGTAGCGGGGGATACAATGAGCAGTTCTTC.

The chain has TRBV10-3 and TRBJ1-2; D is possibly TRBD1 (5 bases). This CDR3 comprises 12 residues. Trimming took off 4 bases at V and 8 bases at J, with 11 bases between the two ends. The germline gives CDR1 ENHRY, CDR2 SYGVKD. CDR3 sequence: CAISAGGTGYTF. The CDR3 coding sequence is TGTGCCATCAGTGCTGGGGGGACCGGCTACACCTTC.

This clone turned up a few times. The chain links TRBV7-2 to TRBJ1-5; no definite D call. The CDR3 loop spans 15 amino acids. Germline V gives CDR1 SGHTA, CDR2 FQGNSA. Trimming pared 2 bases from V and 6 bases from J, leaving 14 bases between. Here the CDR3 reads CASSLTLERVQPQHF. CDR3 sequence (DNA): TGTGCCAGCAGCTTAACCCTGGAGAGGGTTCAGCCCCAGCATTTT. Variable domain in full (rest from reference TRBV7-2 and TRBJ1-5): GAGVSQSPSNKVTEKGKDVELRCDPISGHTALYWYRQSLGQGLEFLIYFQGNSAPDKSGLPSDRFSAERTGGSVSTLTIQRTQQEDSAVYLCASSLTLERVQPQHFGDGTRLSIL.

The sample holds a few counts of this clone. Other DNA sequences in the same sample also yield this CDR3. This rearrangement joins TRBV4-3 to TRBJ2-3; no clear D gene. CDR1 is LGHNA, CDR2 YSLEER, per germline. This CDR3 has 15 residues. V was trimmed by 1 base and J by 5 bases, leaving 13 bases between them. The CDR3 reads CASSQGRGSGDTQYF. The CDR3 DNA sequence: TGCGCCAGCAGCCAAGGGCGTGGGTCGGGAGATACGCAGTATTTT.

In regard to this clone: The sample has other DNA sequences that encode this CDR3 too. The rearrangement uses TRBV30 and TRBJ1-1; maybe TRBD1 (6 bases). The V and J ends lost 0 bases and 4 bases respectively, with 12 bases between them. The CDR3 totals 14 residues. From germline, CDR1 is GTSNPN and CDR2 SVGIG (reference sequence). The CDR3 sequence is CAWSVGGLGTEAFF. CDR3 nucleotides: TGTGCCTGGAGTGTAGGGGGGCTCGGCACTGAAGCTTTCTTT.

As to this clone: This sample includes further DNA sequences coding for the same CDR3. The chain recombines TRBV5-1 with TRBJ2-1, with 11 bases that match TRBD2. Germline CDR1 and CDR2: SGHRS and YFSETQ. The CDR3 covers 14 residues. J lost 6 bases, V lost 1 base, and 0 bases had no gene match. CDR3 region: CASSLTSGGNEQFF. CDR3 bases: TGCGCCAGCAGCTTGACTAGCGGGGGCAATGAGCAGTTCTTC.

The table lists this clone with a few counts. This chain links TRBV7-9 with TRBJ2-1; possible D gene TRBD1, 6 bases. The V end lost 1 base, the J end lost 8 bases, and 9 bases lay between the germline ends. This CDR3 region has 13 residues. The V gene's germline CDR1 is SEHNR and CDR2 FQNEAQ (reference sequence). DNA for the CDR3: TGTGCCAGCAGCTTAGTAGGGGGTGATGAGCAGTTCTTC. As protein: CASSLVGGDEQFF.

This clone appeared once. The chain recombines TRBV6-6 with TRBJ2-3; D unresolved. Deletions cut 5 bases from V and 8 bases from J, with 20 bases between. From germline, CDR1 is MNHNY and CDR2 SVGAGI (reference sequence). The CDR3 spans 15 residues. The CDR3 DNA follows: TGTGCCAGCAGTGCCGAACCTATTTCCGTTGGTACGCAGTATTTT. Encoded protein: CASSAEPISVGTQYF.

The rearrangement joins TRBV10-3 to TRBJ1-4; TRBD1 agrees at 9 bases. V shed 4 bases and J 3 bases; nucleotides not matched to a gene: 3. CDR1 and CDR2 (germline): ENHRY, SYGVKD. The CDR3 has 15 amino acids. The DNA of the CDR3 is TGTGCCATCAGTGGAGGACAGGGGCCTAATGAAAAACTGTTTTTT. As protein: CAISGGQGPNEKLFF.